A single sample is the source of the 2 T cell receptor beta chains below, sequenced in a study of blood T cells in healthy people across ages. A second PCR of 7 to 11 cycles used a sample-barcoded 5' primer and a J-beta primer mix. A single record per CDR3 protein comes from TCRdb applying MiXCR to the 5' RACE reads. The data show fewer than 750,000 distinct CDR3 sequences, less than 60% seen once. The sample comprised blood. All receptors come from a man older than 75 in good health.

The rearrangement links TRBV15 to TRBJ2-7; D is undetermined. V gave up 0 bases and J gave up 12 bases, with 3 bases separating them. The germline V gene encodes CDR1 LNHNV and CDR2 YYDKDF (reference sequence). CDR3 length: 9 residues. The CDR3 bases are TGTGCCACCAGCAGAGATTGGTACTTC. As protein: CATSRDWYF.

V gene TRBV4-3 combines with J gene TRBJ2-2; D is ambiguous. The CDR3 runs to 13 residues. Trimming removed 1 base at V and 5 bases at J, with 5 bases between. CDR1 is LGHNA and CDR2 is YSLEER in the germline V gene. The CDR3 reads CASSQALTGELFF. CDR3 DNA: TGCGCCAGCAGCCAAGCCCTAACCGGGGAGCTGTTTTTT.